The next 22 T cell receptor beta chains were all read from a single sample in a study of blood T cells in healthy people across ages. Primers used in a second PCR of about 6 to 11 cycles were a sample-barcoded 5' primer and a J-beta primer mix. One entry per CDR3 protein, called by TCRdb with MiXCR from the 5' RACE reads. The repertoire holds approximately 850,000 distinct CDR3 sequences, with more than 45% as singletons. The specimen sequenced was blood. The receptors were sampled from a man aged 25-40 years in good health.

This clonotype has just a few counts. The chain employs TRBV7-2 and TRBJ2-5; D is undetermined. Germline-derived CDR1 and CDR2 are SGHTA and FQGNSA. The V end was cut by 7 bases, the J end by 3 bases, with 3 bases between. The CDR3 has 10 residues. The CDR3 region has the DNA TGTGCCAGCACCGAAGAGACCCAGTACTTC. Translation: CASTEETQYF.

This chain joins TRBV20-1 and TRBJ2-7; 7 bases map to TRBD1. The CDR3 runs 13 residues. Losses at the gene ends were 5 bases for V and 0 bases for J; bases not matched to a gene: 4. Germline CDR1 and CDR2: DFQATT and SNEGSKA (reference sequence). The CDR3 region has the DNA TGCAGTGCTCCGGGACAGTACTCCTACGAGCAGTACTTC. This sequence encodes CSAPGQYSYEQYF.

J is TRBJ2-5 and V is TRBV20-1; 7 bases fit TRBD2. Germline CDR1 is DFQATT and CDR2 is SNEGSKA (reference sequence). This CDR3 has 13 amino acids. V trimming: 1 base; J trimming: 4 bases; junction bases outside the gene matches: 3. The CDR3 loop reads CSARGPGGETQYF. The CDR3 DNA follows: TGCAGTGCTAGAGGTCCGGGGGGAGAGACCCAGTACTTC.

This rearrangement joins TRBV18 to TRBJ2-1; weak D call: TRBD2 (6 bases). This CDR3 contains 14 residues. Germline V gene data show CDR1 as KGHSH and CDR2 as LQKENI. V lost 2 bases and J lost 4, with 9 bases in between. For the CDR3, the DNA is TGTGCCAGCTCACCAGGGGAGGTTTACAATGAGCAGTTCTTC. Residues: CASSPGEVYNEQFF.

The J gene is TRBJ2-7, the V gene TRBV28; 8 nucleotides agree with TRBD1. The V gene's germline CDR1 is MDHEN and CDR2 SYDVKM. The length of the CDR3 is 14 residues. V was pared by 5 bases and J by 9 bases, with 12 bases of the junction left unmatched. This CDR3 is CASSAHRDRQWQYF. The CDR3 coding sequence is TGTGCCAGCAGTGCCCACCGGGACAGGCAATGGCAGTACTTC. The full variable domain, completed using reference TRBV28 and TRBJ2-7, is DVKVTQSSRYLVKRTGEKVFLECVQDMDHENMFWYRQDPGLGLRLIYFSYDVKMKEKGDIPEGYSVSREKKERFSLILESASTNQTSMYLCASSAHRDRQWQYFGPGTRLTVT.

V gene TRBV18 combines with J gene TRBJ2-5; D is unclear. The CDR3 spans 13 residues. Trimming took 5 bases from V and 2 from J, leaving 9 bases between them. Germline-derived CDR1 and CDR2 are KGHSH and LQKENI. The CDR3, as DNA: TGTGCCAGCTCAGCCCCGACGCAAGAGACCCAGTACTTC. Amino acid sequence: CASSAPTQETQYF.

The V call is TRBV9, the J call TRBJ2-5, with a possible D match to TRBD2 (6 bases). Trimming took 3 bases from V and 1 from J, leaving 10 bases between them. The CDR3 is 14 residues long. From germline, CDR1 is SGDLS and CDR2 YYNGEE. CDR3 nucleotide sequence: TGTGCCAGCAGCGGAAAGGGACTCCAAGAGACCCAGTACTTC. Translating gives CASSGKGLQETQYF.

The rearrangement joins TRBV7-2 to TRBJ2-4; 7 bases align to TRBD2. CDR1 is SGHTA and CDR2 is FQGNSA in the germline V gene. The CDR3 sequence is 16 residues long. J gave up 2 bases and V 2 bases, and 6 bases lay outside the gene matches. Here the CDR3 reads CASSLFGGGTKNIQYF. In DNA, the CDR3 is TGTGCCAGCAGCTTATTTGGGGGAGGGACCAAAAACATTCAGTACTTC.

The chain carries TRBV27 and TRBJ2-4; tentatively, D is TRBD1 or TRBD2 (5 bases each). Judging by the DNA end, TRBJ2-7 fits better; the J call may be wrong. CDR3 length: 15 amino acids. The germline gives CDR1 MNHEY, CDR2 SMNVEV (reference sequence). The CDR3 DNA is TGTGCCAGCAGTGTAGCAGGGACCCTCTCCTACGAGCAGTACTTC. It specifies CASSVAGTLSYEQYF.

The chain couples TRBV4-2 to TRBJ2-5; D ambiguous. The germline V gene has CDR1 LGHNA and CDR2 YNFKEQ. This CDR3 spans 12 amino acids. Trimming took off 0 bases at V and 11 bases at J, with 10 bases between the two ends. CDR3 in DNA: TGTGCCAGCAGCCAAGATCGCTCTGTTCAGTACTTC. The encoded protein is CASSQDRSVQYF.

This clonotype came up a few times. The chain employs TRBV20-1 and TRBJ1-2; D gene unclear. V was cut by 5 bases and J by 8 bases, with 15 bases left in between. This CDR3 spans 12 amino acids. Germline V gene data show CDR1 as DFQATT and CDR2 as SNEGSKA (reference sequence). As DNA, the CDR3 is TGCAGTGCTTCCCTGCTGGGGTCGGGCTACACCTTC. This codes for CSASLLGSGYTF.

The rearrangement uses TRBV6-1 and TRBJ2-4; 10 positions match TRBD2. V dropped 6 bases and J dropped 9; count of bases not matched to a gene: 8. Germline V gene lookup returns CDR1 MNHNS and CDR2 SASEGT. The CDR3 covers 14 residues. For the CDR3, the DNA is TGTGCCAGCAGCGAGGAACTAGCGGGGTTCATTCAGTACTTC. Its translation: CASSEELAGFIQYF.

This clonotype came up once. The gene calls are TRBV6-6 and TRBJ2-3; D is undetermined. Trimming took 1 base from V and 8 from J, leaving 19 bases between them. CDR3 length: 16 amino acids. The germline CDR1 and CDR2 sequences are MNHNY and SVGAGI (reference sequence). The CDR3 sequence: CASSYLEATRISTQYF. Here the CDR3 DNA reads TGTGCCAGCAGTTACTTGGAAGCGACACGGATTAGTACGCAGTATTTT.

CDR3 amino acids: CASTRNQGGTGELFF. In DNA form, the CDR3 reads TGTGCCAGCACTCGAAACCAGGGTGGCACCGGGGAGCTGTTTTTT. V is TRBV5-5 and J is TRBJ2-2; tentatively, D is TRBD1 (5 bases). The CDR3 totals 15 residues. Germline loops: CDR1 SGHKS, CDR2 YYEKEE (reference sequence). Trimming stripped 6 bases from V and 4 bases from J, with 16 bases between.

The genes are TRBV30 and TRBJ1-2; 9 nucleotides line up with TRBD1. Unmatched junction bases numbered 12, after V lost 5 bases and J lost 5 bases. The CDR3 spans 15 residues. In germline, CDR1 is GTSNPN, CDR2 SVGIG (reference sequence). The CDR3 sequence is CAWGTGGAYYYGYTF. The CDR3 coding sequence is TGTGCCTGGGGAACAGGGGGCGCCTATTATTATGGCTACACCTTC.

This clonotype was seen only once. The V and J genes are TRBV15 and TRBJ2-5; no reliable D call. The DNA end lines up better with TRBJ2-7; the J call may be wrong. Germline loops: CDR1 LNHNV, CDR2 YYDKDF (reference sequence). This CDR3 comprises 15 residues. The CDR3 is CATSRDLGTPYEQYF. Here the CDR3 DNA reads TGTGCCACCAGCAGAGATCTGGGAACACCTTACGAGCAGTACTTC.

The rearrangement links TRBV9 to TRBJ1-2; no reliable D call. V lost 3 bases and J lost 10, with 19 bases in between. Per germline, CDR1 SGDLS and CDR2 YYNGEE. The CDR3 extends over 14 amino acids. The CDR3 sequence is CASSAHDLLQDYTF. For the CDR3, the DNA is TGTGCCAGCAGCGCCCACGATCTTCTCCAGGACTACACCTTC.

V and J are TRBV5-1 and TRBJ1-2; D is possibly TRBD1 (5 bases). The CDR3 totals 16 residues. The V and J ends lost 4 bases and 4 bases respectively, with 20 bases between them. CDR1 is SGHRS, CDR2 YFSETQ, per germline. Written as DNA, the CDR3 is TGCGCCAGCAGCCTTGAAGGGGTGACCTCCTTCTATGGCTACACCTTC. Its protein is CASSLEGVTSFYGYTF.

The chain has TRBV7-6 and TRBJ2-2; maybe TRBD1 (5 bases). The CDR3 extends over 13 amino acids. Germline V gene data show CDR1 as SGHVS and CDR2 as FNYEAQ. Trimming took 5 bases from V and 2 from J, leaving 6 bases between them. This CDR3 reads CASSRGNTGELFF. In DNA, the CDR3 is TGTGCCAGCAGCAGGGGTAACACCGGGGAGCTGTTTTTT.

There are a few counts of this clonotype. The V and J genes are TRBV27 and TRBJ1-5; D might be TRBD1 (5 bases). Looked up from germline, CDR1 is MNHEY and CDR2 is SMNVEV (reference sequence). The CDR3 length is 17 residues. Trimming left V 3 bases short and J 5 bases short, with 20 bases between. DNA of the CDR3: TGTGCCAGCAGTTTCTCGGGACGCGAGGCGCGTTATCAGCCCCAGCATTTT. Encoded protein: CASSFSGREARYQPQHF.

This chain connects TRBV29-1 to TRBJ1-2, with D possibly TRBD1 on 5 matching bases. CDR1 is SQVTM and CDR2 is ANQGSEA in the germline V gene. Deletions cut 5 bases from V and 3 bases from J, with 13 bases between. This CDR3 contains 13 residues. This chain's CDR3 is CSVKRDGDYGYTF. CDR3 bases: TGCAGCGTTAAGAGGGACGGGGACTATGGCTACACCTTC.

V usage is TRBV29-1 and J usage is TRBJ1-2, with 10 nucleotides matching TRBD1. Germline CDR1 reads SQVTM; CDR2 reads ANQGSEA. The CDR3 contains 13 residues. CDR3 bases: TGCAACGCGGGACAGGGGCTAACGAATGGCTACACCTTC. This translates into CNAGQGLTNGYTF. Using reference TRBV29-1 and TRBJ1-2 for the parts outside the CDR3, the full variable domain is SAVISQKPSRDICQRGTSLTIQCQVDSQVTMMFWYRQQPGQSLTLIATANQGSEATYESGFVIDKFPISRPNLTFSTLTVSNMSPEDSSIYLCNAGQGLTNGYTFGSGTRLTVV.